Sequencing of this T cell receptor beta chain was carried out in a study of neoadjuvant nivolumab and ipilimumab in lung cancer. General study results and limits: Higher pretherapy blood TCR richness went with higher resected-tumor richness. Only two of four nivolumab-treated tumors gained richness and clonality by surgery. Compared with tumor-adjacent uninvolved lung, resected tumors showed greater richness and clonality.

Repertoires were generated with immunoSEQ multiplex PCR, while TCRdb's copy carries only in-frame clones and drops some. This sample has 25,000 to 30,000 clones, with 75% to 90% found just once. V lost 5 bases, J lost 0 bases, and 7 bases stayed unmatched. Germline V gives CDR1 MNHEY, CDR2 SMNVEV (reference sequence). This CDR3 is 16 amino acids long. Of note for this clone: Its antigen remains unidentified.

The chain uses TRBV27 and TRBJ1-1; 9 bases are shared with TRBD1. The source is an adult with non-small cell lung cancer. The starting material was tumor tissue, obtained after neoadjuvant nivolumab, alone or with ipilimumab, at or shortly before surgery. The CDR3 region has the DNA TGTGCCAGCAGTCCTGGGACAGGGAGTCTGAACACTGAAGCTTTCTTT. It encodes CASSPGTGSLNTEAFF.